This entry lists 20 T cell receptor beta chains sequenced from one sample in a study of T cell changes during pregnancy in multiple sclerosis. Here immunoSEQ multiplex PCR was the method, and the copy in TCRdb shows in-frame clones only, minus some. The table lists tens of thousands of clones, approximately 87% of them singletons. The sample here was peripheral blood, taken in the first trimester of pregnancy. The receptor set was obtained from a female donor in good health, enrolled as a control in a pregnancy study.

V and J are TRBV6-6 and TRBJ2-1; 10 bases match TRBD2. This CDR3 has 14 residues. The ends lost 7 bases at V and 4 bases at J; junction bases unmatched: 4. CDR1 and CDR2 (germline): MNHNY, SVGAGI (reference sequence). For the CDR3, the DNA is TGTGCCAGCAAGCGGGAGGGGGTTTACAATGAGCAGTTCTTC. Its translation: CASKREGVYNEQFF.

This chain connects TRBV7-9 to TRBJ2-1, with D unresolved. Germline values: CDR1 SEHNR, CDR2 FQNEAQ (reference sequence). With 5 bases removed from V and 4 bases from J, the gap between germline ends came to 12 bases. This CDR3 comprises 14 residues. CDR3 nucleotide sequence: TGTGCCAGCAGCAAGAAAACTCAATACAATGAGCAGTTCTTC. Translated, it gives CASSKKTQYNEQFF. Complete variable domain (other parts from reference TRBV7-9 and TRBJ2-1): DTGVSQNPRHKITKRGQNVTFRCDPISEHNRLYWYRQTLGQGPEFLTYFQNEAQLEKSRLLSDRFSAERPKGSFSTLEIQRTEQGDSAMYLCASSKKTQYNEQFFGPGTRLTVL.

The genes are TRBV19 and TRBJ1-1; D remains unclear. Trimming removed 6 bases from V and 4 bases from J, with 12 bases in between. Germline CDR1 is LNHDA and CDR2 is SQIVND (reference sequence). The CDR3 is made up of 13 amino acids. The CDR3 nucleotides read TGTGCCAGTAGCACGGGGTGGGGCACTGAAGCTTTCTTT. This encodes CASSTGWGTEAFF. The full variable domain, its missing parts supplied by reference TRBV19 and TRBJ1-1, is DGGITQSPKYLFRKEGQNVTLSCEQNLNHDAMYWYRQDPGQGLRLIYYSQIVNDFQKGDIAEGYSVSREKKESFPLTVTSAQKNPTAFYLCASSTGWGTEAFFGQGTRLTVV.

This chain joins TRBV7-3 and TRBJ1-6; D gene ambiguous. Deletions cut 2 bases from V and 8 bases from J, with 10 bases between. In germline, CDR1 is SGHTA, CDR2 FQGTGA. This CDR3 comprises 14 residues. In DNA, the CDR3 is TGTGCCAGCAGCTTAGAAGGGAGGGATTCACCCCTCCACTTT. Its protein product is CASSLEGRDSPLHF.

This chain connects TRBV19 to TRBJ1-2; TRBD1 matches at 7 bases. The V gene's germline CDR1 is LNHDA and CDR2 SQIVND (reference sequence). The J segment lost 8 bases and the V segment lost 9 bases, leaving 12 bases of the junction unmatched. There are 13 residues in the CDR3. In DNA, the CDR3 is TGTGCCAGCTCGACAGGGTATGCGTACGGCTACACCTTC. This translates into CASSTGYAYGYTF. Full variable domain (missing parts from reference TRBV19 and TRBJ1-2): DGGITQSPKYLFRKEGQNVTLSCEQNLNHDAMYWYRQDPGQGLRLIYYSQIVNDFQKGDIAEGYSVSREKKESFPLTVTSAQKNPTAFYLCASSTGYAYGYTFGSGTRLTVV.

This rearrangement joins TRBV6-5 to TRBJ1-2, with D possibly TRBD1 on 5 matching bases. Germline loops: CDR1 MNHEY, CDR2 SVGAGI. Trimming removed 0 bases at V and 2 bases at J, with 7 bases between. This CDR3 comprises 14 residues. The CDR3 loop is CASSYSDTNYGYTF. CDR3 DNA sequence: TGTGCCAGCAGTTACTCGGACACCAACTATGGCTACACCTTC.

This chain connects TRBV6-6 to TRBJ2-1; D is perhaps TRBD2 (5 bases). Looked up from germline, CDR1 is MNHNY and CDR2 is SVGAGI (reference sequence). Trimming removed 6 bases from V and 15 bases from J, with 18 bases in between. The CDR3 runs 12 residues. The DNA for the CDR3 is TGTGCCAGCAGCCAAAATCCACTAGGTCCGTTCTTC. It yields the protein CASSQNPLGPFF.

The sample holds one count of this clone. The V call is TRBV27, the J call TRBJ1-2; 7 bases map to TRBD1. The CDR3 sequence is 15 residues long. V lost 3 bases to trimming and J lost 5 bases; unmatched junction nucleotides: 9. From germline, CDR1 is MNHEY and CDR2 SMNVEV (reference sequence). The CDR3 sequence is CASSLTGLGGYGYTF. The CDR3 bases are TGTGCCAGCAGTTTGACAGGGTTAGGGGGGTATGGCTACACCTTC.

The chain has TRBV7-2 and TRBJ2-7; 9 bases line up with TRBD2. The V and J ends lost 1 base and 2 bases, in that order; junction bases with no gene match: 3. CDR3 length: 15 residues. Germline CDR1 and CDR2: SGHTA and FQGNSA. This chain's CDR3 is CASSLEGLAPYEQYF. CDR3 in DNA: TGTGCCAGCAGCTTAGAGGGACTAGCACCCTACGAGCAGTACTTC.

This clone came up a few times. V and J are TRBV5-6 and TRBJ2-5, with a possible D match to TRBD2 (6 bases). This CDR3 region has 16 residues. CDR1 is SGHDT and CDR2 is YYEEEE in the germline V gene. The V end lost 0 bases, the J end lost 5 bases, and 17 bases lay between the germline ends. The CDR3 region has the DNA TGTGCCAGCAGCTTGGGGAACATCGGGGGATGGGAGACCCAGTACTTC. Translating gives CASSLGNIGGWETQYF.

This chain joins TRBV15 and TRBJ2-7; D is uncertain. CDR1 and CDR2 (germline): LNHNV, YYDKDF (reference sequence). V lost 4 bases to trimming and J lost 7 bases, with 14 bases between them. The CDR3 has 13 residues. In DNA, the CDR3 is TGTGCCACCAGCAAACCAGCGTCTTGGGAGCAGTACTTC. This codes for CATSKPASWEQYF. The variable domain in full, completed from reference TRBV15 and TRBJ2-7, reads DAMVIQNPRYQVTQFGKPVTLSCSQTLNHNVMYWYQQKSSQAPKLLFHYYDKDFNNEADTPDNFQSRRPNTSFCFLDIRSPGLGDTAMYLCATSKPASWEQYFGPGTRLTVT.

This chain connects TRBV28 to TRBJ1-6, with D maybe TRBD1 (6 bases). V was cut by 6 bases and J by 6 bases, with 12 bases left in between. The CDR3 length is 14 residues. Germline V gives CDR1 MDHEN, CDR2 SYDVKM. The CDR3 DNA is TGTGCCAGCAGCGCGGGGGGGCTTAATTCACCCCTCCACTTT. Translation gives CASSAGGLNSPLHF.

On this clone: One end of the junction varies from germline; a read error may be responsible. The chain couples TRBV5-6 to TRBJ2-2; maybe TRBD1 (6 bases). Germline-derived CDR1 and CDR2 are SGHDT and YYEEEE. There are 12 residues in the CDR3. CDR3 nucleotide sequence: TGTGCCAGCAGCTCCGTTTCGGGACACGTCTATTTT. Its translation: CASSSVSGHVYF.

The rearrangement joins TRBV2 to TRBJ1-2, with no clear D. The CDR3 is 13 residues long. The germline V gene has CDR1 SNHLY and CDR2 FYNNEI. The V gene lost 5 bases and the J gene lost 2 bases, with 9 bases spanning the gap. The CDR3 nucleotides read TGTGCCAGCAGTCCCGACTGGAACTATGGCTACACCTTC. It yields the protein CASSPDWNYGYTF.

This clone was observed once. This rearrangement joins TRBV30 to TRBJ1-2, with TRBD1 matching 7 bases. Germline loops: CDR1 GTSNPN, CDR2 SVGIG (reference sequence). The junction had 6 bases not matched to a gene; V was cut back by 3 bases and J by 5 bases. The CDR3 is 13 residues long. The CDR3 DNA sequence: TGTGCCTGGAGCTCTGGCAGGGGGTATGGCTACACCTTC. As protein: CAWSSGRGYGYTF.

The V and J genes are TRBV2 and TRBJ2-1; 10 bases are shared with TRBD2. There are 14 residues in the CDR3. The germline gives CDR1 SNHLY, CDR2 FYNNEI. Trimming cost V 6 bases and J 6 bases; bases outside gene matches: 5. The CDR3 here is CASRWLAGANEQFF. For the CDR3, the DNA is TGTGCCAGCAGGTGGCTAGCGGGGGCCAATGAGCAGTTCTTC.

The V call is TRBV10-3, the J call TRBJ2-7; D is ambiguous. Germline assignment: CDR1 ENHRY and CDR2 SYGVKD. Trimming took off 6 bases at V and 0 bases at J, with 6 bases between the two ends. The CDR3 covers 12 residues. CDR3 region: CAISGVSYEQYF. For the CDR3, the DNA is TGTGCCATCAGCGGTGTCTCCTACGAGCAGTACTTC.

This sequence joins TRBV28 and TRBJ1-2, with 7 nucleotides matching TRBD1. Germline lookup yields CDR1 MDHEN and CDR2 SYDVKM. The CDR3 runs to 16 residues. V lost 4 bases and J lost 4; bases outside the gene matches: 12. The CDR3 region has the DNA TGTGCCAGCAGTTCACTTGGGACAGTTAGAACCTATGGCTACACCTTC. Translation gives CASSSLGTVRTYGYTF.

CDR3 sequence (DNA): TGTGCCAGCAGTGCGACAGGGGGTTTCGTCTACACCTTC. Residues: CASSATGGFVYTF. The rearrangement links TRBV2 to TRBJ1-2; 9 positions agree with TRBD1. The ends lost 4 bases at V and 10 bases at J; junction bases unmatched: 7. The germline V gene has CDR1 SNHLY and CDR2 FYNNEI. The CDR3 covers 13 residues.

This sequence joins TRBV28 and TRBJ2-7; TRBD1 matches 10 bases. Germline V gives CDR1 MDHEN, CDR2 SYDVKM. The CDR3 loop spans 14 amino acids. Losses at the gene ends were 6 bases for V and 0 bases for J; bases not matched to a gene: 2. For the CDR3, the DNA is TGTGCCAGCAGGGGACAGGGGAGCTCCTACGAGCAGTACTTC. Amino acids: CASRGQGSSYEQYF.